This T cell receptor beta chain was documented in a study of CD8 T cells in Susac syndrome. Sequencing of TCR beta was performed on blood CD8+ T cells and on blood CD4+ T cells. TEMRA cells were enriched by FACS, and CD4+ and CD8+ T cells were negatively isolated. Reverse transcription of about 0.45 to 1 ug RNA used random hexamers. The TCR beta CDR3 was amplified by immunoSEQ multiplex PCR across 54 Vbeta, 13 Jbeta. Each CDR3 protein gets one entry after TCRdb re-called the immunoSEQ multiplex PCR reads with MiXCR. The sample records around 79,000 distinct CDR3 sequences, approximately 94% being singletons. Concerning this clonotype: Its antigen is currently unknown.

Study-wide results and limits: The number of individuals included in the study's TCR sequencing and HLA analysis was acknowledged as relatively small.

The CDR3 totals 13 residues. Germline V gene sequence: CDR1 SGHVS, CDR2 FNYEAQ. V was shortened by 5 bases and J by 8 bases, with 10 bases between the two germline ends. The chain employs TRBV7-6 and TRBJ1-6; no definite D call. Sequenced: CD8+ T cells from PBMCs. The receptor comes from a human donor with multiple sclerosis. This CDR3 is CASSPREYSPLHF. For the CDR3, the DNA is TGTGCCAGCAGCCCTCGGGAGTATTCACCCCTCCACTTT.